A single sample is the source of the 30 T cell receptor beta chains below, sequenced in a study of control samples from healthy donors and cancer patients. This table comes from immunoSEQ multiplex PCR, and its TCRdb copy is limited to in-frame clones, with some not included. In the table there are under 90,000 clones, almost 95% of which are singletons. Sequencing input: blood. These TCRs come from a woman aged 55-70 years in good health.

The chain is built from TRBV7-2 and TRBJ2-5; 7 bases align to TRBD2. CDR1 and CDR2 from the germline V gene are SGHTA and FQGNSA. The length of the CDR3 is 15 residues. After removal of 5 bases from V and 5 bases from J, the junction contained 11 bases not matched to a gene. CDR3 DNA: TGTGCCAGCAGCCCGCGTCGGACTAGGTGGGAGACCCAGTACTTC. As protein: CASSPRRTRWETQYF.

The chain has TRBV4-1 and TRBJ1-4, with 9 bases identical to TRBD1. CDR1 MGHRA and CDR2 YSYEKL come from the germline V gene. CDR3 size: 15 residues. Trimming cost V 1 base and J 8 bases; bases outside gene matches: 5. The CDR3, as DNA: TGCGCCAGCAGCCAAGGGGACAGGGATGGAGAAAAACTGTTTTTT. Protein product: CASSQGDRDGEKLFF.

The CDR3 DNA follows: TGTGCCAGTCAGGACAGGCCCAAGGATACGCAGTATTTT. Translated, it gives CASQDRPKDTQYF. The genes are TRBV19 and TRBJ2-3; 7 bases agree with TRBD1. Trimming at V came to 8 bases and at J to 6 bases, leaving 8 bases not matched to a gene. Germline assignment: CDR1 LNHDA and CDR2 SQIVND (reference sequence). CDR3 length: 13 amino acids.

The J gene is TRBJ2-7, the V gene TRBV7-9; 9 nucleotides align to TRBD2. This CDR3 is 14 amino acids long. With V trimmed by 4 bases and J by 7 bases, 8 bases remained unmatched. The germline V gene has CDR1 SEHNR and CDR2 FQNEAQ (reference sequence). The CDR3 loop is CASSWTSATREQYF. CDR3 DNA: TGTGCCAGCAGCTGGACTAGCGCTACGAGGGAGCAGTACTTC. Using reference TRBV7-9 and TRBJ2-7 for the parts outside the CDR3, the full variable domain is DTGVSQNPRHKITKRGQNVTFRCDPISEHNRLYWYRQTLGQGPEFLTYFQNEAQLEKSRLLSDRFSAERPKGSFSTLEIQRTEQGDSAMYLCASSWTSATREQYFGPGTRLTVT.

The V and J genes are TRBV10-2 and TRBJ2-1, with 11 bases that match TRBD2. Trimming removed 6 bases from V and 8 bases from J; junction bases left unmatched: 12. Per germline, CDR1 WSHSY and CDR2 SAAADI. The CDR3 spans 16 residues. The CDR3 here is CASSRAGTSGSHEQFF. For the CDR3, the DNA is TGCGCCAGCAGCCGAGCCGGCACTAGCGGGAGCCATGAGCAGTTCTTC.

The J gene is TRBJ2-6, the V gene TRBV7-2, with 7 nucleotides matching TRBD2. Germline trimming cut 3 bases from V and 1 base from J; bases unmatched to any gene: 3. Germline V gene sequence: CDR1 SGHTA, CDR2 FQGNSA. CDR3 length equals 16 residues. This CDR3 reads CASSFFGGSGANVLTF. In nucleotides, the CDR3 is TGTGCCAGCAGCTTCTTCGGGGGGTCTGGGGCCAACGTCCTGACTTTC.

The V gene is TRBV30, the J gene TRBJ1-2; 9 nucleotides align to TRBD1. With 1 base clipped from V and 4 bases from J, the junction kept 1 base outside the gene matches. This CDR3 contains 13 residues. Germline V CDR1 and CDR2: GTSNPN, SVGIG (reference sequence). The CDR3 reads CAWSGTGAYGYTF. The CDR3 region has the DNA TGTGCCTGGAGTGGGACAGGGGCCTATGGCTACACCTTC.

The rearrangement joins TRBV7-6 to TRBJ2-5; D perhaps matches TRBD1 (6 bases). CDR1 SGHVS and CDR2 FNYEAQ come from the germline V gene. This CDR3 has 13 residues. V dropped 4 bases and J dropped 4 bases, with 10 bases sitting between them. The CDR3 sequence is CASSSLGAETQYF. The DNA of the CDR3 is TGTGCCAGCAGCTCATTGGGGGCAGAGACCCAGTACTTC.

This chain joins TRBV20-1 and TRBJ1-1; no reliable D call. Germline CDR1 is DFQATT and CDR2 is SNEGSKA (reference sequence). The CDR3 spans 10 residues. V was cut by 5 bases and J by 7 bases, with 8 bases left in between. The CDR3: CSAVTHEAFF. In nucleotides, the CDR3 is TGCAGTGCTGTCACCCATGAAGCTTTCTTT.

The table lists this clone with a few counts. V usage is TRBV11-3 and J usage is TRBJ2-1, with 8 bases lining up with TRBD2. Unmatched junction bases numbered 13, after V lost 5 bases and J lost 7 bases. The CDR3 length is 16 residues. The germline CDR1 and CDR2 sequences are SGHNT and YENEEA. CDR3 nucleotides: TGTGCCAGCAGCCCAACTAGCGGAGAAACGGGGAATGAGCAGTTCTTC. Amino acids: CASSPTSGETGNEQFF.

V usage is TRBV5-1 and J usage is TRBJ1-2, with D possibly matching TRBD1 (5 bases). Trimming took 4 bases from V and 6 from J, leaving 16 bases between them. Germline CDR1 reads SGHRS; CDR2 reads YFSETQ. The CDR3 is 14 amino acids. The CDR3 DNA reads TGCGCCAGCAGCACGGACAAGGTTGGGGATGGCTACACCTTC. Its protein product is CASSTDKVGDGYTF.

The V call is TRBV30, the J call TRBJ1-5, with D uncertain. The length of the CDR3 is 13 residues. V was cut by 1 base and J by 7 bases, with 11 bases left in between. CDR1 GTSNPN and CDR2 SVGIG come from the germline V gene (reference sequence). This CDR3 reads CAWSGGERQPQHF. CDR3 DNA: TGTGCCTGGAGTGGAGGAGAGAGGCAGCCCCAGCATTTT.

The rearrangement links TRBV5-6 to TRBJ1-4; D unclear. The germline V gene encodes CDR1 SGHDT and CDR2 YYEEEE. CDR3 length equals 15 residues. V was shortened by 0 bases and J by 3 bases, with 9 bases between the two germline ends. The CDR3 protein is CASSLGEYANEKLFF. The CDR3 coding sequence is TGTGCCAGCAGCTTGGGAGAGTACGCTAATGAAAAACTGTTTTTT.

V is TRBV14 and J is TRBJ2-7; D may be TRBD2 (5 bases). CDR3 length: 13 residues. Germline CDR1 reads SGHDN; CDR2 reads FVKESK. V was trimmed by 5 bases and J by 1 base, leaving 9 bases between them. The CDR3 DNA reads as TGTGCCAGCAGCAACAGAGGGTCCTACGAGCAGTACTTC. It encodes CASSNRGSYEQYF.

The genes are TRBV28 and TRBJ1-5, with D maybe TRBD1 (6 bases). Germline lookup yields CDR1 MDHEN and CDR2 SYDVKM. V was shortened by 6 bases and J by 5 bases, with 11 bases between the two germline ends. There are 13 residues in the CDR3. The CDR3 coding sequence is TGTGCCAGCAGACTCGACAGGTATCAGCCCCAGCATTTT. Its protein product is CASRLDRYQPQHF.

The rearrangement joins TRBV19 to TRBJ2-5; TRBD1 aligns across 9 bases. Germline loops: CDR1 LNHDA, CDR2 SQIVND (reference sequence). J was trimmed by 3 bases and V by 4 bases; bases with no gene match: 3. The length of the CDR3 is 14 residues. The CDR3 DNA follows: TGTGCCAGTAGTAAGTGGACAGGGGAAGAGACCCAGTACTTC. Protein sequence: CASSKWTGEETQYF.

The DNA for the CDR3 is TGTGCCAGCCCCCGGGGGGGAGTGGAGACCCAGTACTTC. Translating gives CASPRGGVETQYF. The chain links TRBV2 to TRBJ2-5; 8 bases line up with TRBD2. Losses at the gene ends were 8 bases for V and 5 bases for J; bases not matched to a gene: 7. CDR1 and CDR2 from the germline V gene are SNHLY and FYNNEI. The CDR3 contains 13 residues.

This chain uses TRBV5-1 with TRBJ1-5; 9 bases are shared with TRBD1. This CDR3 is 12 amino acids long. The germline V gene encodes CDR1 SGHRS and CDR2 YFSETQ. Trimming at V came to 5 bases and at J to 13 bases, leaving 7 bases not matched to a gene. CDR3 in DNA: TGCGCCAGCAGAGAGACAGGGGGGCCTCAGCATTTT. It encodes CASRETGGPQHF.

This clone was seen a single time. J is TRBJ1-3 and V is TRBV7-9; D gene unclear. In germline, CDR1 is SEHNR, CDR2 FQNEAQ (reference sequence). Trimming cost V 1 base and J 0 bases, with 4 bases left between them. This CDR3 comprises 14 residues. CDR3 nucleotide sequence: TGTGCCAGCAGCTTAGTGGCCTCTGGAAACACCATATATTTT. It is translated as CASSLVASGNTIYF.

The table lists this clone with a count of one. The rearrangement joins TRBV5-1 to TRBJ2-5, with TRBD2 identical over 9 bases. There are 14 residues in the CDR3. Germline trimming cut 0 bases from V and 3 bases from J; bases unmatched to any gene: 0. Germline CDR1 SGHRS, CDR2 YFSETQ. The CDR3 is CASSLEREEETQYF. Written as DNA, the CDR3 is TGCGCCAGCAGCTTGGAGCGGGAGGAAGAGACCCAGTACTTC.

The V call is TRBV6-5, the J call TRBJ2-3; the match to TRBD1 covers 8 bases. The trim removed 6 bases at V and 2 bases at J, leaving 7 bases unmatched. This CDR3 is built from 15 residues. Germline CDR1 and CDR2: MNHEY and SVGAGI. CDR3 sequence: CASRFRGRVTDTQYF. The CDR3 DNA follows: TGTGCCAGCAGGTTCAGGGGGCGCGTCACAGATACGCAGTATTTT.

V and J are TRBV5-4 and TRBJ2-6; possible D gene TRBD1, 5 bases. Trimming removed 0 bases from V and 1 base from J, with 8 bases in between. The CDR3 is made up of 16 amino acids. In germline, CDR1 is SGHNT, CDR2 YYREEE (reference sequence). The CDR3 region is CASSLARVSGANVLTF. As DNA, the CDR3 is TGTGCCAGCAGCTTGGCCAGGGTGTCTGGGGCCAACGTCCTGACTTTC.

The CDR3 sequence is CASRREGNQPQHF. In DNA form, the CDR3 reads TGTGCCAGCAGAAGGGAAGGCAATCAGCCCCAGCATTTT. The V and J genes are TRBV2 and TRBJ1-5; D not certain. Germline CDR1 and CDR2: SNHLY and FYNNEI. The CDR3 contains 13 residues. V lost 6 bases and J 2 bases, leaving 8 bases between the germline ends.

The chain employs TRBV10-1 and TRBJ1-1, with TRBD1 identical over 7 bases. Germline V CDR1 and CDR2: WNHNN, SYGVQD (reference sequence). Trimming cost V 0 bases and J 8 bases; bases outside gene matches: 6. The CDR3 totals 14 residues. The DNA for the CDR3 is TGCGCCAGCAGTGAGTCCCGACAGGGAAGCGAAGCTTTCTTT. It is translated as CASSESRQGSEAFF.

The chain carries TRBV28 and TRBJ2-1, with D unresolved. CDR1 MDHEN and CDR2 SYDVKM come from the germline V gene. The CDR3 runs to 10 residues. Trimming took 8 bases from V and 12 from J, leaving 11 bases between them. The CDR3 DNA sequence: TGTGCCAGCGGTCGGCTATCGCAGTTCTTC. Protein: CASGRLSQFF. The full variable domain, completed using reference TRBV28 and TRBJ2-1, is DVKVTQSSRYLVKRTGEKVFLECVQDMDHENMFWYRQDPGLGLRLIYFSYDVKMKEKGDIPEGYSVSREKKERFSLILESASTNQTSMYLCASGRLSQFFGPGTRLTVL.

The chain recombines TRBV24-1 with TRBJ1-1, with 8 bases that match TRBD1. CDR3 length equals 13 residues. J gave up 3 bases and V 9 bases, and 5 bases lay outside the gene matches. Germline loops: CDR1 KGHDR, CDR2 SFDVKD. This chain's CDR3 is CATADREDTEAFF. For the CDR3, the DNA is TGTGCCACCGCGGACAGGGAGGACACTGAAGCTTTCTTT.

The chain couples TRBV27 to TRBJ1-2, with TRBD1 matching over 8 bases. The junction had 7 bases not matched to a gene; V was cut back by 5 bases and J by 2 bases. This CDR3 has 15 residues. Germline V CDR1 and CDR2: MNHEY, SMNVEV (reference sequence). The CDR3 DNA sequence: TGTGCCAGCAGTCTCGGACAGGGACTGAACTATGGCTACACCTTC. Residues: CASSLGQGLNYGYTF.

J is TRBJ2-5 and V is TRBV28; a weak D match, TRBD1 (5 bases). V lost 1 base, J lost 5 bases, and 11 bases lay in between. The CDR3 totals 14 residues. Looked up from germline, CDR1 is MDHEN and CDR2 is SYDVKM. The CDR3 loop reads CASSLFQGPETQYF. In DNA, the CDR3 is TGTGCCAGCAGTTTATTCCAGGGCCCGGAGACCCAGTACTTC.

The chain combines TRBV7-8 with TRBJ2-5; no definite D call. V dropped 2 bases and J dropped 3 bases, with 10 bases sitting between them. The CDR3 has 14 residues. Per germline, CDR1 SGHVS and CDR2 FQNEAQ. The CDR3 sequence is CASSLLGPKETQYF. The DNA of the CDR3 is TGTGCCAGCAGCTTACTAGGGCCGAAAGAGACCCAGTACTTC.

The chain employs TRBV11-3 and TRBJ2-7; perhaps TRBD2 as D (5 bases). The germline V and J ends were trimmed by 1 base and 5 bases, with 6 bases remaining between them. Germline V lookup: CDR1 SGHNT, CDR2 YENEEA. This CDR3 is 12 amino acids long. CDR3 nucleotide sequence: TGTGCCAGCAGCTTAGCCGGGAACGAGCAGTACTTC. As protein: CASSLAGNEQYF.